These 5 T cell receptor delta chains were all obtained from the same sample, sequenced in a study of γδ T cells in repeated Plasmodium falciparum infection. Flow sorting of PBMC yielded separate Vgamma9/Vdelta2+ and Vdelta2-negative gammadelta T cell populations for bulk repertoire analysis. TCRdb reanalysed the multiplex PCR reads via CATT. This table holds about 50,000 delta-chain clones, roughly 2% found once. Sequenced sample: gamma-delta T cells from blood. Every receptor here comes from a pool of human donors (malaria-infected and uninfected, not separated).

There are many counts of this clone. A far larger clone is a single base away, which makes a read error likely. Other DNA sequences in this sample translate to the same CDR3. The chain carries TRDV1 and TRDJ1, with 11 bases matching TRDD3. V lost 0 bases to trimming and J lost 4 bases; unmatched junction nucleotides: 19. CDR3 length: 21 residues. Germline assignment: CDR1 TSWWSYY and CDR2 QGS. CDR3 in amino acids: CALGELGLPTWGIRGVDKLIF. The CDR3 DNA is TGTGCTCTTGGGGAACTAGGACTTCCTACGTGGGGGATACGAGGGGTCGATAAACTCATCTTT.

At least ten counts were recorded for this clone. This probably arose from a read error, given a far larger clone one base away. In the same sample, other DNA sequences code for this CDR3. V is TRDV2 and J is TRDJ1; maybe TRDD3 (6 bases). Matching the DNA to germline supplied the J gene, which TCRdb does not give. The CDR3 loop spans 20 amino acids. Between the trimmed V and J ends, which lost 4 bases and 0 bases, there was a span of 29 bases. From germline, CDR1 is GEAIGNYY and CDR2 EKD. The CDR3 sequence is CACDGVPPSGGPDYTDKLIF. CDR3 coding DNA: TGTGCCTGTGATGGAGTGCCCCCCTCCGGGGGACCCGACTACACCGATAAACTCATCTTT.

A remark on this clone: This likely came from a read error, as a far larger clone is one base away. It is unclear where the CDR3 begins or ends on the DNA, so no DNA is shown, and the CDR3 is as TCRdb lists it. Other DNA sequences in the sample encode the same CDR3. The CDR3 protein is CAFLYSSVLGDTWALGTDKLIF. The V gene reported is TRDV3; the J gene is uncalled; TRDD3, the D gene given by the table, was not confirmed from the DNA. In germline, CDR1 is TVYSNPD, CDR2 GDNSRS (reference sequence). Counting both end residues, the CDR3 totals 22 amino acids.

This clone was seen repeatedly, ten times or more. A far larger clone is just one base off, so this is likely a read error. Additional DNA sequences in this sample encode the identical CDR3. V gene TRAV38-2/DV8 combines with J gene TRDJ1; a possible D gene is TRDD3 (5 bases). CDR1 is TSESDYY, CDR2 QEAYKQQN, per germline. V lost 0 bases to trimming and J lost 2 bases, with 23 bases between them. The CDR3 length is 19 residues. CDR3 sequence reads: CAYRSAPRGGWGKTDKLIF. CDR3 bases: TGTGCTTATAGGAGCGCCCCCCGGGGTGGGTGGGGAAAGACCGATAAACTCATCTTT.

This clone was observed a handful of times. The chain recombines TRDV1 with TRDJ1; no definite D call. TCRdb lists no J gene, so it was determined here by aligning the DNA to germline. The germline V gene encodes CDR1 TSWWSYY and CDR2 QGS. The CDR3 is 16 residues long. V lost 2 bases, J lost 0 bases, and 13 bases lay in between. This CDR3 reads CALGEYYGMYTDKLIF. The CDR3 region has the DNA TGTGCTCTTGGGGAATATTACGGAATGTACACCGATAAACTCATCTTT.